What follows are 13 T cell receptor beta chains derived from one specimen sequenced in a study of Tregs in tolerant kidney transplant recipients. The table came from immunoSEQ multiplex PCR; TCRdb's copy has only in-frame clones and leaves some out. The table lists 30,000 or so clones, with roughly 14% in the top ten. The specimen comprised CD8+ T cells from blood, sampled before the transplant. The origin of the receptors is a human donor who received a combined kidney and bone marrow transplant.

For this clone: Coverage ceases 3 residues before the CDR3 finishes, and the germline J gene fills in the end. V is TRBV2 and J is TRBJ1-2, with TRBD1 matching over 8 bases. Germline CDR1 and CDR2: SNHLY and FYNNEI. The CDR3 has 15 amino acids. Trimming took 5 bases from V and 3 from J; bases not matched to a gene: 8. CDR3 region: CASSPGTGFDYGYTF. The part of the CDR3 DNA that was read is TGTGCCAGCAGTCCGGGGACAGGTTTCGACTATGGC.

With regard to this clone: The read ends 3 residues before the CDR3 terminus; that terminus is restored from the germline J gene. The chain uses TRBV11-2 and TRBJ2-7, with D unresolved. Trimming stripped 0 bases from V and 5 bases from J, with 8 bases between. Germline V CDR1 and CDR2: SGHAT, FQNNGV. This CDR3 comprises 13 residues. The CDR3: CASSLDPRNEQYF. The sequenced CDR3 bases are TGTGCCAGCAGCTTAGATCCCAGGAACGAG.

Notes on this clone: The read is 3 residues too short to cover the CDR3 end, so that end is filled in from the germline J gene. The genes are TRBV5-8 and TRBJ2-2; TRBD2 might be the D (5 bases). Trimming took 1 base from V and 0 from J, leaving 7 bases between them. CDR1 and CDR2 (germline): SGHTS, YDEGEE. CDR3 length: 15 amino acids. CDR3 protein: CASSLQRANTGELFF. The CDR3 DNA, read in part, is TGTGCCAGCAGCTTGCAGAGGGCGAACACCGGGGAG.

In the case of this clone: With the read ending 3 residues before the CDR3 end, the germline J gene is used to fill in that end. The genes are TRBV10-3 and TRBJ1-5; D gene ambiguous. V lost 0 bases, J lost 4 bases, and 7 bases lay in between. Germline V gives CDR1 ENHRY, CDR2 SYGVKD. This CDR3 comprises 14 residues. CDR3: CAISESSVNQPQHF. The sequenced part of the CDR3 DNA is TGTGCCATCAGTGAGTCGTCGGTGAATCAGCCC.

As regards this clone: The observed sequence ends 3 residues before the CDR3 terminus, with the missing tail filled in from the germline J gene. The V call is TRBV5-1, the J call TRBJ1-5; D possibly corresponds to TRBD1 (5 bases). Germline loops: CDR1 SGHRS, CDR2 YFSETQ. Trimming took off 4 bases at V and 2 bases at J, with 19 bases between the two ends. The length of the CDR3 is 17 residues. The CDR3: CASSLGGGDSGNQPQHF. The sequenced CDR3 bases are TGCGCCAGCAGCCTAGGCGGAGGGGATTCGGGCAATCAGCCC. The variable domain in full, completed from reference TRBV5-1 and TRBJ1-5, reads KAGVTQTPRYLIKTRGQQVTLSCSPISGHRSVSWYQQTPGQGLQFLFEYFSETQRNKGNFPGRFSGRQFSNSRSEMNVSTLELGDSALYLCASSLGGGDSGNQPQHFGDGTRLSIL.

Note on this clone: The read falls 3 residues short of the CDR3 end, and the missing part is taken from the germline J gene. J is TRBJ1-6 and V is TRBV7-8, with D hard to call. Germline V gene sequence: CDR1 SGHVS, CDR2 FQNEAQ. CDR3 length: 15 amino acids. V was cut by 1 base and J by 8 bases, with 12 bases left in between. The sequenced part of the CDR3 DNA is TGTGCCAGCAGCTTAGAGGGCGGCGGGGATTCACCC. Its protein is CASSLEGGGDSP. The full CDR3 reads CASSLEGGGDSPLHF.

In the case of this clone: The read finishes 3 residues shy of the CDR3 end, and the germline J gene is used to complete it. This rearrangement joins TRBV19 to TRBJ2-2; D is perhaps TRBD2 (6 bases). This CDR3 is 14 amino acids long. Germline CDR1 reads LNHDA; CDR2 reads SQIVND (reference sequence). The germline V and J ends were trimmed by 7 bases and 6 bases, with 15 bases remaining between them. The CDR3 sequence is CASTPGGAAGELFF. CDR3 DNA, as far as it was read: TGTGCCAGTACCCCCGGGGGTGCGGCCGGGGAG.

Turning to this clone: The missing CDR3 end, 3 residues past where the read stops, is filled in from the germline J gene. The chain combines TRBV7-8 with TRBJ2-3; 8 nucleotides match TRBD1. Germline V CDR1 and CDR2: SGHVS, FQNEAQ. The CDR3 has 15 amino acids. V was pared by 3 bases and J by 5 bases, with 7 bases of the junction left unmatched. Partial CDR3 DNA: TGTGCCAGCAGCTTCGACAGGGGCGTTAAAGATACG. Protein: CASSFDRGVKDT. The full CDR3 sequence reads CASSFDRGVKDTQYF.

Of note for this clone: One junction end does not reproduce the germline sequence, and a read error may be involved. The sequenced fragment ends 3 residues before the CDR3 boundary, so the rest is inferred from the germline J gene. J is TRBJ2-3 and V is TRBV20-1; 11 nucleotides align to TRBD2. The germline V gene has CDR1 DFQATT and CDR2 SNEGSKA (reference sequence). This CDR3 contains 17 residues. CDR3 bases read: TGCAGCGCTACGGGACTAGCGGAGGAGGCTAGCACAGATACG. Translating gives CSATGLAEEASTDT. The whole CDR3 reads CSATGLAEEASTDTQYF.

As regards this clone: Read data end 3 residues before the CDR3 end; the end is taken from the germline J gene. The chain is built from TRBV19 and TRBJ2-7, with 9 bases that match TRBD1. This CDR3 has 13 residues. With V trimmed by 5 bases and J by 6 bases, 5 bases remained unmatched. Germline CDR1 is LNHDA and CDR2 is SQIVND (reference sequence). CDR3 DNA, as far as it was read: TGTGCCAGTAGTCTACGGACAGGGGTCGAG. Its protein product is CASSLRTGVE. The entire CDR3 is CASSLRTGVEQYF.

For this clone: The read comes to an end 3 residues before the CDR3 does, leaving the germline J gene to fill in the end. The chain combines TRBV6-4 with TRBJ2-2; D is ambiguous. The germline V gene encodes CDR1 MRHNA and CDR2 SNTAGT. Deletions cut 2 bases from V and 0 bases from J, with 4 bases between. CDR3 length equals 14 residues. CDR3 sequence: CASSDGPNTGELFF. The sequenced part of the CDR3 DNA is TGTGCCAGCAGTGACGGCCCGAACACCGGGGAG.

Of note for this clone: With the read ending 3 residues before the CDR3 end, the germline J gene is used to fill in that end. This chain joins TRBV7-9 and TRBJ2-1; 15 positions match TRBD2. After removal of 5 bases from V and 9 bases from J, the junction contained 5 bases not matched to a gene. Germline loops: CDR1 SEHNR, CDR2 FQNEAQ (reference sequence). The CDR3 totals 15 residues. The sequenced part of the CDR3 DNA is TGTGCCAGCAGCCCACCGGGACTAGCGGGAGGTGAG. Residues: CASSPPGLAGGE. The full CDR3 sequence reads CASSPPGLAGGEQFF.

As to this clone: The observed sequence ends 3 residues before the CDR3 terminus, with the missing tail filled in from the germline J gene. The V gene is TRBV18, the J gene TRBJ2-7; 8 nucleotides line up with TRBD2. This CDR3 contains 16 residues. Unmatched junction bases numbered 14, after V lost 4 bases and J lost 6 bases. Germline-derived CDR1 and CDR2 are KGHSH and LQKENI. Incomplete CDR3 DNA: TGTGCCAGCTCACTAGGTCGGACGGGAGGGGAAGTCGAG. Translating it yields CASSLGRTGGEVE. The full CDR3 is CASSLGRTGGEVEQYF.